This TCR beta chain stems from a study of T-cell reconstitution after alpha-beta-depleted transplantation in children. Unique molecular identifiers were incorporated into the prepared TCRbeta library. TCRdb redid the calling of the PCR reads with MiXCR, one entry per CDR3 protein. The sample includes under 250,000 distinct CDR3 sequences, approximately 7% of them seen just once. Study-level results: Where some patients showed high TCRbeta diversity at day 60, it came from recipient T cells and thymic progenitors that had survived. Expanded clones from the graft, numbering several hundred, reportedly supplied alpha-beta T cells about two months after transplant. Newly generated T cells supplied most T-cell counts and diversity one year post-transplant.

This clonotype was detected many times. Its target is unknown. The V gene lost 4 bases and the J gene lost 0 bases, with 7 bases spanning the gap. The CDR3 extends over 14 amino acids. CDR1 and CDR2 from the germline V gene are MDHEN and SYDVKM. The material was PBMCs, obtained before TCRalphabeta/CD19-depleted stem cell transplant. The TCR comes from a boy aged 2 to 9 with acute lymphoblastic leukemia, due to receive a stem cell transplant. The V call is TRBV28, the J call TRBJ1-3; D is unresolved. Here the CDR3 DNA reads TGTGCCAGCAGTTGGGAGGGCTCTGGAAACACCATATATTTT. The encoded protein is CASSWEGSGNTIYF.